The 10 T cell receptor beta chains below come from one sample, sequenced in a study of shared T cell receptors in the human thymus. The repertoire was sequenced with immunoSEQ multiplex PCR; TCRdb's copy has only in-frame clones and lacks some. The sample carries about 540,000 clones, about four fifths recorded once. This sample also belongs to another study, concerning human thymus T cells.

Input material: thymocytes. These receptors were collected from a boy in the first two years of life with a congenital heart defect.

The chain uses TRBV27 and TRBJ2-7, with 8 nucleotides matching TRBD2. CDR3 length equals 16 residues. Germline CDR1 reads MNHEY; CDR2 reads SMNVEV (reference sequence). After removal of 4 bases from V and 0 bases from J, the junction contained 8 bases not matched to a gene. CDR3 coding DNA: TGTGCCAGCAGTTCGGGGGGGGCGAACAACTCCTACGAGCAGTACTTC. It encodes CASSSGGANNSYEQYF.

The J gene is TRBJ2-1, the V gene TRBV4-3, with 8 bases identical to TRBD2. The CDR3 sequence is 16 residues long. Germline CDR1 LGHNA, CDR2 YSLEER. Unmatched junction bases numbered 6, after V lost 0 bases and J lost 5 bases. The CDR3 DNA follows: TGCGCCAGCAGCCAAGATGTGGGAGCGGGAGACAATGAGCAGTTCTTC. Its translation is CASSQDVGAGDNEQFF.

J is TRBJ2-7 and V is TRBV19, with 12 bases that match TRBD1. Germline loops: CDR1 LNHDA, CDR2 SQIVND (reference sequence). J was trimmed by 4 bases and V by 5 bases; bases with no gene match: 9. CDR3 length: 16 amino acids. CDR3 in DNA: TGTGCCAGTAGTCAACCCGGGACAGGGGGCCTATACGAGCAGTACTTC. It codes for CASSQPGTGGLYEQYF.

This sequence joins TRBV28 and TRBJ1-2; 7 bases map to TRBD1. This CDR3 spans 15 amino acids. V shed 5 bases, J shed 1 base, and the junction held 7 bases outside the gene matches. Germline CDR1 MDHEN, CDR2 SYDVKM. The CDR3 bases are TGTGCCAGCAGTAGCCGGCAGGGGGTTAACTATGGCTACACCTTC. It codes for CASSSRQGVNYGYTF.

This chain uses TRBV7-2 with TRBJ2-7; 8 nucleotides match TRBD2. Germline-derived CDR1 and CDR2 are SGHTA and FQGNSA. The CDR3 covers 16 residues. J gave up 0 bases and V 4 bases, and 8 bases lay outside the gene matches. This chain's CDR3 is CASSSRREGTSYEQYF. The DNA of the CDR3 is TGTGCCAGCAGCTCCCGCCGGGAGGGAACCTCCTACGAGCAGTACTTC.

The genes are TRBV12-5 and TRBJ1-1; no firm D call. Germline-derived CDR1 and CDR2 are LGHNT and FRNRAP. This CDR3 is built from 18 residues. Trimming pared 0 bases from V and 0 bases from J, leaving 17 bases between. The CDR3 nucleotides are TGTGCTAGTGGTTTGGTAGGACTAAGGGAAGGCATGAACACTGAAGCTTTCTTT. It translates to CASGLVGLREGMNTEAFF.

The V and J genes are TRBV11-2 and TRBJ2-7; 13 bases fit TRBD2. CDR3 size: 16 residues. CDR1 and CDR2 (germline): SGHAT, FQNNGV. V shed 3 bases, J shed 5 bases, and the junction held 7 bases outside the gene matches. DNA for the CDR3: TGTGCCAGCAGCTTCGAGACTAGCGGGAGGATGAACGAGCAGTACTTC. Protein: CASSFETSGRMNEQYF.

The rearrangement links TRBV7-6 to TRBJ2-1, with TRBD2 matching over 10 bases. The CDR3 spans 16 residues. Germline lookup yields CDR1 SGHVS and CDR2 FNYEAQ. Germline trimming cut 1 base from V and 8 bases from J; bases unmatched to any gene: 8. CDR3 loop: CASSLVGQREGYEQFF. CDR3 nucleotide sequence: TGTGCCAGCAGCTTAGTAGGGCAGCGGGAGGGCTATGAGCAGTTCTTC.

CDR3 loop: CAWSVRFLSPRAKNIQYF. CDR3 nucleotide sequence: TGTGCCTGGAGTGTAAGGTTTCTCTCTCCCAGGGCCAAAAACATTCAGTACTTC. The chain has TRBV30 and TRBJ2-4; D unresolved. Germline CDR1 and CDR2: GTSNPN and SVGIG (reference sequence). The CDR3 has 18 amino acids. The V end was cut by 0 bases, the J end by 1 base, with 19 bases between.

The gene calls are TRBV27 and TRBJ2-7; D possibly corresponds to TRBD1 (6 bases). Trimming took off 3 bases at V and 6 bases at J, with 15 bases between the two ends. The germline V gene encodes CDR1 MNHEY and CDR2 SMNVEV (reference sequence). The CDR3 runs 14 residues. CDR3 region: CASSFRKGECEQYF. The CDR3, as DNA: TGTGCCAGCAGTTTTCGGAAGGGGGAATGCGAGCAGTACTTC.